Listed below are T cell receptor beta chains from one sample, sequenced in a study of shared clonotypes between healthy human individuals. Libraries were prepared by immunoSEQ multiplex PCR; TCRdb keeps only in-frame clonotypes and omits some of them. Of hundreds of thousands of clones listed, about three quarters were seen once; the top ten hold 1.5% to 2%. The sequencing input was memory CD4+ T cells sorted from blood. These receptors were collected from a woman in her 30s in good health. Each CDR3 is given with its conserved first and last residue. Each record gives: V gene, J gene, D gene, clone size, CDR3 protein, CDR3 DNA. A D gene is named only where the DNA matches it firmly. Not all rows give a size; the values are once, few, many and, for expanded clones, a class.

TRBV6-6,TRBJ2-7,.,.,CASSYSDSSYEQYF,TGTGCCAGCAGTTACTCAGACTCCTCCTACGAGCAGTACTTC
TRBV27,TRBJ2-3,.,.,CASSVARTDTQYF,TGTGCCAGCAGCGTAGCGCGCACAGATACGCAGTATTTT
TRBV6-1,TRBJ1-1,.,.,CASSEERGWEAFF,TGTGCCAGCAGTGAAGAGAGAGGCTGGGAAGCTTTCTTT
TRBV28,TRBJ2-2,.,few,CASSPWDTPSTGELFF,TGTGCCAGCAGTCCATGGGACACCCCGTCCACCGGGGAGCTGTTTTTT
TRBV9,TRBJ1-3,.,.,CASSVSGQSGNTIYF,TGTGCCAGCAGCGTATCAGGACAGTCTGGAAACACCATATATTTT
TRBV4-1,TRBJ2-1,TRBD1,.,CASSHDRDRVDNEQFF,TGCGCCAGCAGCCACGACCGGGACAGGGTTGACAATGAGCAGTTCTTC
TRBV4-2,TRBJ1-5,TRBD1,few,CASSKGQEGQPQHF,TGTGCCAGCAGCAAAGGACAGGAGGGTCAGCCCCAGCATTTT
TRBV7-8,TRBJ1-5,.,few,CASSGGGGMSRNQPQHF,TGTGCCAGCAGCGGGGGCGGCGGAATGTCTCGCAATCAGCCCCAGCATTTT
TRBV19,TRBJ1-5,.,.,CASTGGFNQPQHF,TGTGCCAGTACAGGCGGTTTCAATCAGCCCCAGCATTTT
TRBV18,TRBJ2-7,.,.,CASSRDYEQYF,TGTGCCAGCTCACGGGACTACGAGCAGTACTTC
TRBV5-5,TRBJ1-4,.,.,CASSLDLGFEKLFF,TGTGCCAGCAGCTTGGATCTGGGTTTTGAAAAACTGTTTTTT
TRBV4-1,TRBJ2-1,.,few,CASSQSSVSYNEQFF,TGCGCCAGCAGCCAGTCTAGCGTCTCCTACAATGAGCAGTTCTTC
TRBV25-1,TRBJ2-1,.,.,CASRGRASSYNEQFF,TGTGCCAGCAGAGGCAGGGCGAGCTCCTACAATGAGCAGTTCTTC
TRBV7-9,TRBJ2-5,.,medium-sized,CASSPEPVGTQYF,TGTGCCAGCAGCCCAGAACCCGTCGGGACCCAGTACTTC
TRBV5-1,TRBJ2-1,TRBD2,.,CASSGTSSNNEQFF,TGCGCCAGCAGCGGGACTAGCAGTAACAATGAGCAGTTCTTC
TRBV30,TRBJ2-7,.,.,CAWSEGVAYEQYF,TGTGCCTGGAGTGAAGGGGTCGCCTACGAGCAGTACTTC
TRBV16,TRBJ2-1,.,.,CASRPQPSYNEQFF,TGTGCCAGCAGACCCCAGCCCTCCTACAATGAGCAGTTCTTC
TRBV29-1,TRBJ1-5,TRBD1,.,CSVKTGGNQPQHF,TGCAGCGTGAAGACAGGGGGCAATCAGCCCCAGCATTTT
TRBV15,TRBJ1-3,.,.,CATSRVGSGNTIYF,TGTGCCACCAGCAGGGTAGGCTCTGGAAACACCATATATTTT
TRBV10-3,TRBJ2-1,.,.,CAISGSGNEQFF,TGTGCCATCAGCGGGAGTGGTAATGAGCAGTTCTTC
TRBV11-2,TRBJ1-3,.,.,CASSPSGSGNTIYF,TGTGCCAGCAGCCCAAGCGGCTCTGGAAACACCATATATTTT
TRBV4-1,TRBJ2-7,.,once,CASSQVLSYAYEQYF,TGCGCCAGCAGCCAAGTGTTGAGTTATGCCTACGAGCAGTACTTC
TRBV28,TRBJ2-3,.,.,CASRTSSARGTDTQYF,TGTGCCAGCAGAACTTCATCTGCAAGGGGCACAGATACGCAGTATTTT
TRBV6-5,TRBJ2-3,.,.,CASSQAQSTDTQYF,TGTGCCAGCAGTCAGGCCCAGAGCACAGATACGCAGTATTTT
TRBV19,TRBJ1-1,.,.,CASTQPPGEAFF,TGTGCCAGTACTCAACCCCCCGGGGAAGCTTTCTTT
TRBV11-2,TRBJ2-4,.,.,CASSLIQGFGNIQYF,TGTGCCAGCAGCCTGATACAGGGATTCGGAAACATTCAGTACTTC
TRBV4-1,TRBJ2-5,TRBD2,.,CASSSIGLAGPGGETQYF,TGCGCCAGCAGCTCTATCGGACTAGCGGGACCTGGGGGAGAGACCCAGTACTTC
TRBV5-1,TRBJ1-4,TRBD1,.,CASSSGQGGEKLFF,TGCGCCAGCAGCTCGGGACAGGGAGGGGAAAAACTGTTTTTT
TRBV18,TRBJ2-7,.,.,CASSPPGAPYEQYF,TGTGCCAGCTCACCACCGGGAGCTCCCTACGAGCAGTACTTC
TRBV6-1,TRBJ1-5,TRBD1,.,CASSDQTGGQPQHF,TGTGCCAGCAGTGACCAGACAGGGGGGCAGCCCCAGCATTTT
TRBV18,TRBJ2-7,TRBD1,.,CASSPLGGTGAAYEQYF,TGTGCCAGCTCACCATTAGGAGGGACAGGGGCCGCCTACGAGCAGTACTTC
TRBV25-1,TRBJ2-1,TRBD2,.,CASSEPPFGTSGNEQFF,TGTGCCAGCAGTGAACCCCCTTTCGGGACTAGCGGCAATGAGCAGTTCTTC
TRBV30,TRBJ1-1,.,.,CAWSRLDVAEAFF,TGTGCCTGGAGCCGTTTAGATGTGGCTGAAGCTTTCTTT
TRBV7-2,TRBJ1-1,.,.,CASSLRGNEAFF,TGTGCCAGCAGCCTACGGGGGAATGAAGCTTTCTTT
TRBV15,TRBJ1-1,TRBD1,.,CATSRDLDRGDGAFF,TGTGCCACCAGCAGAGATCTCGACAGGGGAGATGGTGCTTTCTTT
TRBV9,TRBJ2-7,.,.,CASSAVLVGEQYF,TGTGCCAGCAGCGCGGTCTTAGTCGGGGAGCAGTACTTC
TRBV25-1,TRBJ2-7,.,.,CASSKSRDTYYEQYF,TGTGCCAGCTCCAAGTCCCGGGACACCTACTACGAGCAGTACTTC
TRBV2,TRBJ2-1,.,.,CASRGAGGYGGYNEQFF,TGTGCCAGCCGGGGGGCGGGTGGCTATGGGGGTTACAATGAGCAGTTCTTC
TRBV10-1,TRBJ2-1,TRBD2,.,CASSERSGTSGRYNEQFF,TGCGCCAGCAGTGAGAGGTCTGGGACTAGCGGGAGGTACAATGAGCAGTTCTTC
TRBV28,TRBJ1-4,.,.,CASSSGTYEPTFF,TGTGCCAGCAGTTCGGGGACATATGAGCCCACGTTTTTT
TRBV5-1,TRBJ2-7,TRBD1,many,CASSLSRGTGVHEQYF,TGCGCCAGCAGCTTGAGTAGGGGGACAGGGGTCCACGAGCAGTACTTC
TRBV18,TRBJ2-1,TRBD2,few,CASSPGLQDYNEQFF,TGTGCCAGCTCACCGGGACTACAAGATTACAATGAGCAGTTCTTC
TRBV13,TRBJ1-1,.,.,CASGSQLGWAFF,TGTGCCAGCGGATCCCAACTTGGGTGGGCTTTCTTT
TRBV27,TRBJ2-2,.,.,CASSLGDTGELFF,TGTGCCAGCAGTTTAGGGGATACCGGGGAGCTGTTTTTT
TRBV6-6,TRBJ2-5,.,once,CASSPPGQETQYF,TGTGCCAGCAGCCCCCCGGGGCAAGAGACCCAGTACTTC
TRBV7-2,TRBJ2-7,.,.,CASSQDWRNYRNFYEQYF,TGTGCCAGCAGCCAAGATTGGAGGAACTACCGAAACTTTTACGAGCAGTACTTC
TRBV5-1,TRBJ2-5,TRBD2,.,CASSSIAGQETQYF,TGCGCCAGCAGCTCTATAGCGGGTCAAGAGACCCAGTACTTC
TRBV14,TRBJ1-1,.,.,CASSQESRRSAFF,TGTGCCAGCAGCCAAGAGTCGCGTAGGTCAGCTTTCTTT
TRBV4-2,TRBJ2-1,TRBD2,.,CASQTSGRSGEQFF,TGTGCCAGCCAGACTAGCGGGAGGTCAGGGGAGCAGTTCTTC